A single sample is the source of the 24 T cell receptor beta chains below, sequenced in a study of post-analysis software for immune sequencing data. The study, taken as a whole, reports: Higher frequency in patients than in controls was seen for about five TRBV segments, with TRBV5-6, TRBV5-1 and TRBV20-1 among them.

Presence of unique molecular identifiers characterized the TCR beta cDNA libraries. One entry per CDR3 protein, called by TCRdb with MiXCR from the PCR reads. The sample gives some 450,000 distinct CDR3 sequences, under 55% of which show up once; 9% to 14% is in the top ten. No antigens are known for them. The sample was blood. The receptors were gathered from a girl under 18 with multiple sclerosis.

In this sample, this clonotype turned up many times. The gene calls are TRBV4-1 and TRBJ2-4, with 9 bases fitting TRBD2. Germline lookup yields CDR1 MGHRA and CDR2 YSYEKL. The V segment lost 1 base and the J segment 11 bases; nucleotides outside the gene matches: 12. CDR3 length equals 16 residues. The CDR3 DNA sequence: TGCGCCAGCAGCCAAGGACCGACTAGCGGAAAAACATTTCAGTACTTC. The encoded protein is CASSQGPTSGKTFQYF.

This clonotype has a handful of counts. This rearrangement joins TRBV20-1 to TRBJ2-4; 10 positions match TRBD2. Matching the DNA end better, TRBJ2-7 makes the J call doubtful. The length of the CDR3 is 16 residues. CDR1 and CDR2 (germline): DFQATT, SNEGSKA (reference sequence). CDR3 nucleotide sequence: TGCAGTGCTAGTTTGGGGCTAGCGGGGGCGGGAGGCGAGCAGTACTTC. Amino acids: CSASLGLAGAGGEQYF.

This clonotype was detected only a few times. A much larger clone differs by one base, so this may be a read error. The chain has TRBV3-1 and TRBJ2-3; D call uncertain. Trimming removed 4 bases from V and 2 bases from J, with 7 bases in between. The CDR3 contains 13 residues. The germline V gene has CDR1 LGHDT and CDR2 YNNKEL (reference sequence). CDR3 amino acids: CASSPEVTDTQYF. In nucleotides, the CDR3 is TGTGCCAGCAGCCCAGAGGTCACAGATACGCAGTATTTT.

There are a few counts of this clonotype. The gene calls are TRBV4-3 and TRBJ2-1, with 8 bases that match TRBD1. The CDR3 spans 17 residues. Looked up from germline, CDR1 is LGHNA and CDR2 is YSLEER. With 0 bases clipped from V and 5 bases from J, the junction kept 9 bases outside the gene matches. This CDR3 reads CASSQDGQGVGDNEQFF. The CDR3 coding sequence is TGCGCCAGCAGCCAAGATGGACAGGGAGTAGGGGACAATGAGCAGTTCTTC.

V usage is TRBV7-2 and J usage is TRBJ2-1; 8 bases map to TRBD1. There are 13 residues in the CDR3. V trimming: 5 bases; J trimming: 10 bases; junction bases outside the gene matches: 7. From germline, CDR1 is SGHTA and CDR2 FQGNSA. The CDR3 DNA is TGTGCCAGCAGCAAGGACAGGGTCTACGAGCAGTTCTTC. This encodes CASSKDRVYEQFF.

The J gene is TRBJ2-5, the V gene TRBV20-1; 14 positions agree with TRBD2. The last part of the DNA fits TRBJ2-7 better; the J call may be wrong. In germline, CDR1 is DFQATT, CDR2 SNEGSKA (reference sequence). This CDR3 has 14 amino acids. In nucleotides, the CDR3 is TGCAGTGCTACCCCGGGACTAGCGGGAGTCGAGCAGTACTTC. Translated, it gives CSATPGLAGVEQYF.

The rearrangement joins TRBV6-2 or TRBV6-3 to TRBJ2-1; D ambiguous. The germline V gene has CDR1 MNHEY and CDR2 SVGEGT. The CDR3 spans 14 residues. Trimming left V 11 bases short and J 0 bases short, with 14 bases between. The DNA for the CDR3 is TGTGCCCCCGAAGTCGCCCCCTCCTACAATGAGCAGTTCTTC. It codes for CAPEVAPSYNEQFF.

The V and J genes are TRBV12-3 or TRBV12-4 and TRBJ1-2; the D is unclear. The CDR3 is 13 residues long. V lost 5 bases to trimming and J lost 3 bases, with 10 bases between them. The CDR3 bases are TGTGCCAGCAGTCCAACAGAAGACTATGGCTACACCTTC. Translation gives CASSPTEDYGYTF.

DNA of the CDR3: TGTGCCAGCCGATTCGAGACAGGGGACGGCTACACCTTC. Residues: CASRFETGDGYTF. V and J are TRBV12-3 or TRBV12-4 and TRBJ1-2, with 8 bases lining up with TRBD1. This CDR3 is 13 amino acids long. Trimming took 8 bases from V and 8 from J; bases not matched to a gene: 10.

The chain carries TRBV5-1 and TRBJ1-5, with 9 nucleotides matching TRBD1. Per germline, CDR1 SGHRS and CDR2 YFSETQ. Trimming cost V 4 bases and J 4 bases; bases outside gene matches: 6. The CDR3 is 15 residues long. CDR3 nucleotide sequence: TGCGCCAGCAGCAGTCCGGACAGGGGAAATCAGCCCCAGCATTTT. Translation gives CASSSPDRGNQPQHF.

This clonotype was observed a few times. V gene TRBV6-5 combines with J gene TRBJ2-5, with 14 bases fitting TRBD2. V dropped 3 bases and J dropped 2; count of bases not matched to a gene: 2. CDR3 length: 16 residues. CDR1 and CDR2 (germline): MNHEY, SVGAGI. The CDR3 here is CASSYGLAGGQETQYF. The CDR3 nucleotides are TGTGCCAGCAGTTATGGACTAGCGGGGGGTCAAGAGACCCAGTACTTC.

The chain is built from TRBV7-8 and TRBJ2-7; D unclear. Germline V gives CDR1 SGHVS, CDR2 FQNEAQ. V was pared by 6 bases and J by 0 bases, with 15 bases between. The CDR3 spans 15 residues. The CDR3 sequence: CASRKDLGHSYEQYF. The DNA of the CDR3 is TGTGCCAGCAGAAAAGACCTAGGGCACTCCTACGAGCAGTACTTC.

The rearrangement uses TRBV5-1 and TRBJ2-5; the match to TRBD2 covers 8 bases. V lost 3 bases and J lost 11; bases outside the gene matches: 12. Looked up from germline, CDR1 is SGHRS and CDR2 is YFSETQ. CDR3 size: 14 residues. The CDR3 coding sequence is TGCGCCAGCAGCTCAGCGGGAGCTGACAATGAGCAGTACTTC. This translates into CASSSAGADNEQYF. Filled out from reference TRBV5-1 and TRBJ2-5, the complete variable domain reads KAGVTQTPRYLIKTRGQQVTLSCSPISGHRSVSWYQQTPGQGLQFLFEYFSETQRNKGNFPGRFSGRQFSNSRSEMNVSTLELGDSALYLCASSSAGADNEQYFGPGTRLLVL.

This chain's CDR3 is CASSLIHGTGTTYEQYF. The CDR3 region has the DNA TGTGCCAGCAGTTTGATTCATGGGACAGGAACAACCTACGAGCAGTACTTC. The chain joins TRBV12-3 or TRBV12-4 to TRBJ2-4; TRBD1 matches at 8 bases. The J call may be incorrect, as the DNA end agrees better with TRBJ2-7. This CDR3 spans 17 amino acids.

With respect to this clonotype: A read error may account for a junction end that differs from germline. The rearrangement joins TRBV7-2 to TRBJ2-7, with D possibly called TRBD1 or TRBD2 (6 bases each). The CDR3 runs 13 residues. Per germline, CDR1 SGHTA and CDR2 FQGNSA. The CDR3 DNA reads TGTGCCTGCAGCTTAACGGGGGCCCACGAGCAGTACTTC. As protein: CACSLTGAHEQYF.

This clonotype was recorded a few times. The rearrangement joins TRBV12-3 or TRBV12-4 to TRBJ2-7, with 10 bases fitting TRBD2. The J call is doubtful: the DNA matches TRBJ2-5 better. CDR3 length: 16 residues. CDR3 sequence: CASSKLAGLGGETQYF. In DNA, the CDR3 is TGTGCCAGCAGTAAACTAGCGGGGTTAGGTGGAGAGACCCAGTACTTC.

The V call is TRBV19, the J call TRBJ1-1, with D possibly TRBD1 on 5 matching bases. Trimming cost V 11 bases and J 6 bases, with 25 bases left between them. The CDR3 is made up of 15 amino acids. Germline-derived CDR1 and CDR2 are LNHDA and SQIVND (reference sequence). The CDR3 nucleotides read TGTGCCTCAAGTATAGGGCGGGGGATGAGGGCTGAAGCTTTCTTT. It is translated as CASSIGRGMRAEAFF.

The V and J genes are TRBV7-9 and TRBJ1-5, with D unresolved. In germline, CDR1 is SEHNR, CDR2 FQNEAQ (reference sequence). The V gene lost 5 bases and the J gene lost 5 bases, with 13 bases spanning the gap. The CDR3 extends over 14 amino acids. The CDR3 DNA reads TGTGCCAGCAGCCCCTCTGACATCTATCAGCCCCAGCATTTT. Translating it yields CASSPSDIYQPQHF.

The rearrangement joins TRBV29-1 to TRBJ2-2; TRBD1 agrees at 7 bases. CDR1 and CDR2 from the germline V gene are SQVTM and ANQGSEA. V was pared by 4 bases and J by 0 bases, with 2 bases of the junction left unmatched. The CDR3 consists of 14 residues. In DNA, the CDR3 is TGCAGCGTTGGAGACAGGGCGAACACCGGGGAGCTGTTTTTT. This codes for CSVGDRANTGELFF.

The V and J genes are TRBV18 and TRBJ2-5, with D possibly being TRBD1 or TRBD2 (5 bases each). V lost 3 bases and J 2 bases, leaving 16 bases between the germline ends. Per the germline V gene, CDR1 is KGHSH and CDR2 is LQKENI. The CDR3 is 16 residues long. CDR3 nucleotides: TGTGCCAGCTCACCGCGCCGGGGCAGGGTGCAAGAGACCCAGTACTTC. Encoded protein: CASSPRRGRVQETQYF.

This CDR3 reads CASSVPTSSGRTDTQYF. CDR3 bases: TGTGCCAGCAGCGTACCAACAAGTAGCGGGAGAACAGATACGCAGTATTTT. The genes are TRBV9 and TRBJ2-3, with TRBD2 matching over 9 bases. Losses at the gene ends were 1 base for V and 3 bases for J; bases not matched to a gene: 9. Germline lookup yields CDR1 SGDLS and CDR2 YYNGEE. The CDR3 sequence is 17 residues long. Looking up the rest from reference TRBV9 and TRBJ2-3 gives the full variable domain: DSGVTQTPKHLITATGQRVTLRCSPRSGDLSVYWYQQSLDQGLQFLIQYYNGEERAKGNILERFSAQQFPDLHSELNLSSLELGDSALYFCASSVPTSSGRTDTQYFGPGTRLTVL.

This sequence joins TRBV6-5 and TRBJ1-2; possible D gene TRBD1, 6 bases. V was shortened by 0 bases and J by 2 bases, with 10 bases between the two germline ends. In germline, CDR1 is MNHEY, CDR2 SVGAGI. This CDR3 is 15 amino acids long. In nucleotides, the CDR3 is TGTGCCAGCAGTTACTCCGGGACACCCAACTATGGCTACACCTTC. Translation gives CASSYSGTPNYGYTF.

The chain couples TRBV25-1 to TRBJ2-7; tentative D call: TRBD2 (6 bases). Germline V lookup: CDR1 MGHDK, CDR2 SYGVNS. This CDR3 has 16 residues. Trimming removed 0 bases from V and 4 bases from J, with 16 bases in between. In DNA, the CDR3 is TGTGCCAGCAGTGAATACGGAGGTCGGAGCGGGTACGAGCAGTACTTC. Amino acids: CASSEYGGRSGYEQYF.

This clonotype has more than one count but fewer than ten. This chain connects TRBV28 to TRBJ2-4, with 15 bases aligning to TRBD2. Trimming removed 6 bases from V and 1 base from J; junction bases left unmatched: 10. The V gene's germline CDR1 is MDHEN and CDR2 SYDVKM. The length of the CDR3 is 19 residues. The CDR3 loop is CASRSVGLAGGQAKNIQYF. The CDR3 DNA reads as TGTGCCAGCAGGTCTGTGGGACTAGCGGGAGGCCAGGCCAAAAACATTCAGTACTTC.